This T cell receptor beta chain was identified in a study of blood T cell repertoires in COVID-19. Turning to the study itself: Collection of acute and convalescent COVID-19 samples took place in the United States, Italy and Spain.

The table lists this clone with a count of one. The V gene end was trimmed by 3 bases and the J gene end by 4 bases; junction bases not matched to a gene: 2. The CDR3 has 14 amino acids. Germline CDR1 reads KGHSH; CDR2 reads LQKENI. Here immunoSEQ multiplex PCR was the method, and the copy in TCRdb shows in-frame clones only, minus some. The repertoire holds about 90,000 clones, with 84% as singletons. This clonotype was obtained from a man aged 55 to 70 with acute or convalescent COVID-19. What was sequenced was peripheral blood. The chain employs TRBV18 and TRBJ2-7, with 11 bases matching TRBD2. The CDR3 protein is CASSPSGGVYEQYF. DNA of the CDR3: TGTGCCAGCTCACCTAGCGGGGGGGTGTACGAGCAGTACTTC.